The rows below give T cell receptor beta chains drawn from one sample of a study of shared clonotypes between healthy human individuals. The assay was immunoSEQ multiplex PCR, and TCRdb's table has in-frame clones only and misses some. The sample contains 2 million to 3 million clones, roughly 93% of which appear only once. The source material was naive CD4+ T cells from PBMCs. The receptors shown here come from a man younger than 30 in good health. Some clones in this sample may be carry-over from other donors' samples. Both conserved end residues are part of each CDR3. A D gene is named only where the DNA matches it firmly. Clone size is not always given. Where it is, it says once, few, many or a class for expanded clones.

d_call: .
clone_size: few
j_call: TRBJ1-5
v_call: TRBV28
cdr3_aa: CASSNSVSNQPQHF
cdr3_nt: TGTGCCAGCAGTAACAGCGTGTCCAATCAGCCCCAGCATTTT

d_call: TRBD1
clone_size: .
j_call: TRBJ2-3
v_call: TRBV28
cdr3_aa: CASSLPGQGTDTQYF
cdr3_nt: TGTGCCAGCAGTTTGCCGGGACAGGGCACAGATACGCAGTATTTT

d_call: TRBD1
clone_size: .
j_call: TRBJ2-2
v_call: TRBV19
cdr3_aa: CASSIVAGDRPPNTGELFF
cdr3_nt: TGTGCCAGTAGTATAGTTGCCGGGGACAGGCCCCCGAACACCGGGGAGCTGTTTTTT

d_call: TRBD2
clone_size: .
j_call: TRBJ2-5
v_call: TRBV7-3
cdr3_aa: CASSSLAGGETQYF
cdr3_nt: TGTGCCAGCAGCTCCCTAGCGGGAGGCGAGACCCAGTACTTC

d_call: TRBD1
clone_size: .
j_call: TRBJ1-4
v_call: TRBV7-9
cdr3_aa: CASSLRQGDEKLFF
cdr3_nt: TGTGCCAGCAGCCTAAGACAGGGGGATGAAAAACTGTTTTTT

d_call: .
clone_size: .
j_call: TRBJ2-3
v_call: TRBV7-3
cdr3_aa: CASSSYAGGTDTQYF
cdr3_nt: TGTGCCAGCAGCTCTTACGCCGGAGGCACAGATACGCAGTATTTT

d_call: .
clone_size: .
j_call: TRBJ1-1
v_call: TRBV2
cdr3_aa: CASSVARQGTEAFF
cdr3_nt: TGTGCCAGCAGTGTCGCGCGGCAGGGCACTGAAGCTTTCTTT

d_call: .
clone_size: .
j_call: TRBJ2-5
v_call: TRBV28
cdr3_aa: CASSSPGPAAETQYF
cdr3_nt: TGTGCCAGCAGTTCTCCGGGCCCAGCAGCAGAGACCCAGTACTTC

d_call: TRBD1
clone_size: .
j_call: TRBJ2-4
v_call: TRBV27
cdr3_aa: CASSLSNLGQGIPLAKNIQYF
cdr3_nt: TGTGCCAGCAGTCTCTCTAATCTGGGACAGGGGATACCACTAGCCAAAAACATTCAGTACTTC

d_call: .
clone_size: .
j_call: TRBJ1-4
v_call: TRBV29-1
cdr3_aa: CSVERGPNEKLFF
cdr3_nt: TGCAGCGTTGAAAGAGGCCCTAATGAAAAACTGTTTTTT

d_call: .
clone_size: .
j_call: TRBJ1-5
v_call: TRBV19
cdr3_aa: CASTDQVLYQPQHF
cdr3_nt: TGTGCCAGTACCGATCAGGTCCTGTACCAGCCCCAGCATTTT

d_call: .
clone_size: .
j_call: TRBJ1-4
v_call: TRBV6-1
cdr3_aa: CASRDGEKLFF
cdr3_nt: TGTGCCAGCCGGGACGGTGAAAAACTGTTTTTT

d_call: .
clone_size: .
j_call: TRBJ1-4
v_call: TRBV4-1
cdr3_aa: CASSQFHLTTNEKLFF
cdr3_nt: TGCGCCAGCAGCCAATTCCACCTAACAACTAATGAAAAACTGTTTTTT

d_call: TRBD1
clone_size: .
j_call: TRBJ2-3
v_call: TRBV29-1
cdr3_aa: CSVEIGDRVSDTQYF
cdr3_nt: TGCAGCGTTGAAATCGGGGACAGGGTTTCAGATACGCAGTATTTT

d_call: .
clone_size: .
j_call: TRBJ2-7
v_call: TRBV18
cdr3_aa: CASSPLDKNLYEQYF
cdr3_nt: TGTGCCAGCTCACCACTAGATAAGAACCTCTACGAGCAGTACTTC

d_call: TRBD2
clone_size: .
j_call: TRBJ2-3
v_call: TRBV27
cdr3_aa: CASRGLAGGQTDTQYF
cdr3_nt: TGTGCCAGCAGGGGACTAGCGGGAGGGCAAACAGATACGCAGTATTTT

d_call: TRBD2
clone_size: .
j_call: TRBJ2-3
v_call: TRBV11-3
cdr3_aa: CASSERETSDTQYF
cdr3_nt: TGTGCCAGCAGCGAGCGGGAGACTTCAGATACGCAGTATTTT

d_call: .
clone_size: .
j_call: TRBJ2-1
v_call: TRBV19
cdr3_aa: CASSIGVASAYNEQFF
cdr3_nt: TGTGCCAGTAGTATAGGGGTGGCTAGCGCCTACAATGAGCAGTTCTTC

d_call: .
clone_size: .
j_call: TRBJ2-1
v_call: TRBV27
cdr3_aa: CASSLVRGGQFF
cdr3_nt: TGTGCCAGCAGTTTGGTCCGGGGTGGGCAGTTCTTC

d_call: TRBD2
clone_size: .
j_call: TRBJ2-3
v_call: TRBV5-1
cdr3_aa: CASSPPGLAGVRDTQYF
cdr3_nt: TGCGCCAGCAGCCCCCCGGGACTAGCGGGAGTACGGGATACGCAGTATTTT

d_call: .
clone_size: .
j_call: TRBJ2-2
v_call: TRBV7-9
cdr3_aa: CASSSYGTGELFF
cdr3_nt: TGTGCCAGCAGCTCATATGGCACCGGGGAGCTGTTTTTT

d_call: TRBD1
clone_size: .
j_call: TRBJ2-7
v_call: TRBV7-2
cdr3_aa: CASRRTGGSYEQYF
cdr3_nt: TGTGCCAGCAGACGGACAGGGGGCTCCTACGAGCAGTACTTC

d_call: .
clone_size: .
j_call: TRBJ1-3
v_call: TRBV28
cdr3_aa: CASKRGGTSGNTIYF
cdr3_nt: TGTGCCAGCAAAAGAGGCGGGACCTCTGGAAACACCATATATTTT

d_call: .
clone_size: .
j_call: TRBJ1-5
v_call: TRBV6-1
cdr3_aa: CASRGNNQPQHF
cdr3_nt: TGTGCCAGCAGAGGGAACAATCAGCCCCAGCATTTT

d_call: TRBD2
clone_size: .
j_call: TRBJ2-1
v_call: TRBV5-4
cdr3_aa: CASSSRLAVNSYNEQFF
cdr3_nt: TGTGCCAGCAGCTCCCGACTAGCGGTAAACTCCTACAATGAGCAGTTCTTC

d_call: TRBD1
clone_size: .
j_call: TRBJ2-1
v_call: TRBV29-1
cdr3_aa: CSVSGDRGRLSYNEQFF
cdr3_nt: TGCAGCGTTTCGGGGGACAGGGGGAGACTATCCTACAATGAGCAGTTCTTC

d_call: .
clone_size: .
j_call: TRBJ2-7
v_call: TRBV2
cdr3_aa: CASSEDGWAPSYEQYF
cdr3_nt: TGTGCCAGCAGTGAAGACGGCTGGGCCCCCAGCTACGAGCAGTACTTC

d_call: .
clone_size: .
j_call: TRBJ2-7
v_call: TRBV7-3
cdr3_aa: CASSAAPAPAYEQYF
cdr3_nt: TGTGCCAGCAGCGCCGCACCAGCGCCCGCCTACGAGCAGTACTTC

d_call: TRBD2
clone_size: .
j_call: TRBJ2-1
v_call: TRBV11-3
cdr3_aa: CASSLGLAGGNYNEQFF
cdr3_nt: TGTGCCAGCAGCTTAGGACTAGCGGGAGGGAACTACAATGAGCAGTTCTTC

d_call: TRBD2
clone_size: .
j_call: TRBJ2-3
v_call: TRBV29-1
cdr3_aa: CSVDGLAGSPDTQYF
cdr3_nt: TGCAGCGTTGATGGGCTAGCGGGAAGTCCAGATACGCAGTATTTT

d_call: TRBD1
clone_size: .
j_call: TRBJ1-4
v_call: TRBV5-1
cdr3_aa: CASSQDREGEKLFF
cdr3_nt: TGCGCCAGCAGCCAGGACAGGGAGGGAGAAAAACTGTTTTTT

d_call: TRBD1
clone_size: .
j_call: TRBJ2-6
v_call: TRBV7-3
cdr3_aa: CASSQRQGISSGANVLTF
cdr3_nt: TGTGCCAGCAGCCAGCGACAGGGCATTAGCTCTGGGGCCAACGTCCTGACTTTC

d_call: TRBD1
clone_size: .
j_call: TRBJ1-2
v_call: TRBV7-3
cdr3_aa: CASSFSGGENYGHTF
cdr3_nt: TGTGCCAGCAGCTTCTCAGGGGGAGAAAACTATGGCCACACCTTC

d_call: .
clone_size: .
j_call: TRBJ2-6
v_call: TRBV4-2
cdr3_aa: CASSQDFAGGSSGANVLTF
cdr3_nt: TGTGCCAGCAGCCAAGATTTCGCAGGGGGGAGCTCTGGGGCCAACGTCCTGACTTTC

d_call: .
clone_size: .
j_call: TRBJ2-5
v_call: TRBV2
cdr3_aa: CASLDLGAETQYF
cdr3_nt: TGTGCCAGCCTCGATCTGGGGGCAGAGACCCAGTACTTC

d_call: .
clone_size: .
j_call: TRBJ2-7
v_call: TRBV28
cdr3_aa: CASSLGGGLGTEQYF
cdr3_nt: TGTGCCAGCAGTTTAGGTGGGGGATTAGGGACCGAGCAGTACTTC

d_call: .
clone_size: few
j_call: TRBJ2-3
v_call: TRBV28
cdr3_aa: CASSLADTQYF
cdr3_nt: TGTGCCAGCAGTTTGGCAGATACGCAGTATTTT

d_call: TRBD1
clone_size: .
j_call: TRBJ2-3
v_call: TRBV6-1
cdr3_aa: CASSVGHGTGVVDTQYF
cdr3_nt: TGTGCCAGCAGTGTAGGCCACGGGACAGGGGTGGTGGATACGCAGTATTTT

d_call: .
clone_size: .
j_call: TRBJ2-7
v_call: TRBV18
cdr3_aa: CASSPPTHSSYEQYF
cdr3_nt: TGTGCCAGCTCACCCCCCACACATAGCTCCTACGAGCAGTACTTC

d_call: TRBD1
clone_size: .
j_call: TRBJ1-2
v_call: TRBV6-5
cdr3_aa: CASSYSDRGASGYTF
cdr3_nt: TGTGCCAGCAGTTACTCGGACAGGGGCGCATCAGGCTACACCTTC

d_call: .
clone_size: few
j_call: TRBJ1-1
v_call: TRBV19
cdr3_aa: CASSTGQPNTEAFF
cdr3_nt: TGTGCCAGTAGTACCGGACAGCCGAACACTGAAGCTTTCTTT

d_call: .
clone_size: .
j_call: TRBJ1-2
v_call: TRBV5-1
cdr3_aa: CASSSDGAVNYGYTF
cdr3_nt: TGCGCCAGCAGCTCCGACGGCGCTGTTAACTATGGCTACACCTTC

d_call: .
clone_size: once
j_call: TRBJ2-5
v_call: TRBV2
cdr3_aa: CASSQFRGRETQYF
cdr3_nt: TGTGCCAGCAGTCAGTTCAGGGGACGGGAGACCCAGTACTTC

d_call: .
clone_size: .
j_call: TRBJ2-5
v_call: TRBV27
cdr3_aa: CASSSRRQETQYF
cdr3_nt: TGTGCCAGCAGTTCACGCCGGCAAGAGACCCAGTACTTC

d_call: .
clone_size: .
j_call: TRBJ2-3
v_call: TRBV27
cdr3_aa: CASSSPGTDTQYF
cdr3_nt: TGTGCCAGCAGTTCGCCGGGAACAGATACGCAGTATTTT

d_call: TRBD2
clone_size: .
j_call: TRBJ2-7
v_call: TRBV6-1
cdr3_aa: CASTGGTTYYEQYF
cdr3_nt: TGTGCCAGCACCGGAGGGACTACCTACTACGAGCAGTACTTC

d_call: .
clone_size: .
j_call: TRBJ2-1
v_call: TRBV30
cdr3_aa: CAWTHLDQNEQFF
cdr3_nt: TGTGCCTGGACCCACTTAGACCAGAATGAGCAGTTCTTC

d_call: .
clone_size: .
j_call: TRBJ2-3
v_call: TRBV12-5
cdr3_aa: CASGGDGADTQYF
cdr3_nt: TGTGCTAGTGGTGGGGACGGGGCAGATACGCAGTATTTT

d_call: .
clone_size: .
j_call: TRBJ1-3
v_call: TRBV6-1
cdr3_aa: CASSFSGDSGNTIYF
cdr3_nt: TGTGCCAGCAGTTTTTCAGGGGATTCTGGAAACACCATATATTTT

d_call: .
clone_size: .
j_call: TRBJ2-3
v_call: TRBV5-1
cdr3_aa: CASSTQIGPDTQYF
cdr3_nt: TGCGCCAGCAGCACGCAAATTGGGCCAGATACGCAGTATTTT

d_call: .
clone_size: .
j_call: TRBJ1-1
v_call: TRBV7-3
cdr3_aa: CASSLTFRGEAFF
cdr3_nt: TGTGCCAGCAGCTTAACGTTCAGGGGCGAAGCTTTCTTT

d_call: TRBD2
clone_size: .
j_call: TRBJ2-2
v_call: TRBV15
cdr3_aa: CATRLAGVWGGELFF
cdr3_nt: TGTGCCACCAGGCTAGCGGGAGTTTGGGGCGGGGAGCTGTTTTTT